A single T cell receptor (beta chain) is shown here with its context. As yet, its antigen is unknown. Using immunoSEQ multiplex PCR, the repertoire was profiled, and TCRdb retains in-frame clones only, with some absent. The table records 150,000 to 160,000 clones, about nine tenths of them present only once. This entry belongs to a study of T cell responses to AZD1222 COVID-19 vaccine. The germline V gene encodes CDR1 MDHEN and CDR2 SYDVKM. This CDR3 contains 13 residues. Trimming pared 2 bases from V and 2 bases from J, leaving 7 bases between. Findings and limits, study-wide: Unmutated variant regions reportedly attract nearly half of all spike-specific TCRs.

The TCR was taken from an adult in good health. The gene calls are TRBV28 and TRBJ2-7; no reliable D call. Sample: peripheral blood, taken on day 0 of AZD1222 vaccination. The CDR3 DNA reads as TGTGCCAGCAGTTTAACGCCAGCCTACGAGCAGTACTTC. This sequence encodes CASSLTPAYEQYF.